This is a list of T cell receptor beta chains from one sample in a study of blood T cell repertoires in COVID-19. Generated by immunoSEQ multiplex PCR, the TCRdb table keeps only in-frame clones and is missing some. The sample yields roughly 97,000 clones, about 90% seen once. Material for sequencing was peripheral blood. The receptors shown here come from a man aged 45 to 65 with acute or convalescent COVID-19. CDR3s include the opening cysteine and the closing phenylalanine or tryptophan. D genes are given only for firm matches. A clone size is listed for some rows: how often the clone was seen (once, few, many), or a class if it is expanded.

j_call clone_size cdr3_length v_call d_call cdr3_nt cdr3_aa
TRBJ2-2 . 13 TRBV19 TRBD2 TGTGCCAGTAAGACTAGCGGGAGCGGGGAGCTGTTTTTT CASKTSGSGELFF
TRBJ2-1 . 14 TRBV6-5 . TGTGCCACCGACCCATCCAGGGGATACAATGAGCAGTTCTTC CATDPSRGYNEQFF
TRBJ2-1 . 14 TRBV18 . TGTGCCAGCTCACAGGGGGGGTCCTACAATGAGCAGTTCTTC CASSQGGSYNEQFF
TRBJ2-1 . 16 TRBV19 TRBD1 TGTGCCAGTAGAGCGATAAGAGACAGGGGGAACAATGAGCAGTTCTTC CASRAIRDRGNNEQFF
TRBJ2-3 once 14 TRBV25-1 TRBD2 TGTGCCAGCAGTGATCCCACCGTAACGACTAGCCAGTATTTT CASSDPTVTTSQYF
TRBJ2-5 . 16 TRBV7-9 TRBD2 TGTGCCAGCAGACAAGGACTAGCGGGAGATCAAGAGACCCAGTACTTC CASRQGLAGDQETQYF
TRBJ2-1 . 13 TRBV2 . TGTGCCAGCAGGGCCCGGGAAGACAATGAGCAGTTCTTC CASRAREDNEQFF
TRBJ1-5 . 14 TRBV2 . TGTGCCAGCAGTGGCAGGGCGGGCAATCAGCCCCAGCATTTT CASSGRAGNQPQHF
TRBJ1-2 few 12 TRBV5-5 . TGTGCCAGCAGCTTAGTGGTCGAGGGCTACACCTTC CASSLVVEGYTF
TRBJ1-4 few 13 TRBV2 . TGTGCCAGCAACGTCAGGGCTAATGAAAAACTGTTTTTT CASNVRANEKLFF
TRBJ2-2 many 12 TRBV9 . TGTGCCAGCAGCGTAGTTAACGGGGAGCTGTTTTTT CASSVVNGELFF
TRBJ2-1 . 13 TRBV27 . TGTGCCAGCAGTTCACAAGTCTACAATGAGCAGTTCTTC CASSSQVYNEQFF
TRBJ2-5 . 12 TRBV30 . TGTGCCTGGAGGTTAGCAAAAGAGACCCAGTACTTC CAWRLAKETQYF
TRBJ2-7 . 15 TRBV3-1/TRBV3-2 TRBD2 TGTGCCAGCAGCCAAAGTAGCGGGAGCTCCTACGAGCAGTACTTC CASSQSSGSSYEQYF